This paragraph covers one T cell receptor beta chain sequence. One end of the junction fails to match germline, which may point to a read error. This entry comes from a study of metastatic and nonmetastatic thyroid tumors. TCRdb re-analyzed the PCR reads using MiXCR. The sample has roughly 70,000 clones; 15% to 20% are singletons. Treatment of any kind had been given to no patient before thyroid surgery. The CDR3 has 15 residues. The germline CDR1 and CDR2 sequences are MDHEN and SYDVKM. The receptor was isolated from a female donor with papillary thyroid cancer or a benign thyroid nodule (not recorded which). Some clones in this sample may be carry-over from other donors' samples. Sequenced: blood. The gene calls are TRBV28 and TRBJ2-7; 8 bases are a match to TRBD2. The CDR3 DNA follows: TGTGCCAGCAGGACCCCCACTAGCGGTAGCCACGAGCAGCACTTC. This sequence encodes CASRTPTSGSHEQHF.